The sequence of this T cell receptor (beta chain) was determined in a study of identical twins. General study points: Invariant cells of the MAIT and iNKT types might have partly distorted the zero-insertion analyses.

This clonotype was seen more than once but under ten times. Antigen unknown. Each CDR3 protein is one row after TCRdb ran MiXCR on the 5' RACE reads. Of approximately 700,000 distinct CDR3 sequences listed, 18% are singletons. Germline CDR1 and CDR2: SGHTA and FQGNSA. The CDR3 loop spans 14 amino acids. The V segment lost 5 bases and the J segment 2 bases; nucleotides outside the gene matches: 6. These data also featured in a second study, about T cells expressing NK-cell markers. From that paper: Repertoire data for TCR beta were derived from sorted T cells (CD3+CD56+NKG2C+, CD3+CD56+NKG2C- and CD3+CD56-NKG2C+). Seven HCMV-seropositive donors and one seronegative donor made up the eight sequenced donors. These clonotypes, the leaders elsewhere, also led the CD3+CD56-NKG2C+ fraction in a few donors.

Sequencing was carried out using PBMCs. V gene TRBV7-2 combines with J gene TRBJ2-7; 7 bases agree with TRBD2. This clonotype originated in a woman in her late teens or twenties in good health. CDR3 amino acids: CASSILAEAYEQYF. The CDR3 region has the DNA TGTGCCAGCAGCATCCTAGCGGAGGCCTACGAGCAGTACTTC. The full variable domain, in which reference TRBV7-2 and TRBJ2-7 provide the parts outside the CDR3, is GAGVSQSPSNKVTEKGKDVELRCDPISGHTALYWYRQSLGQGLEFLIYFQGNSAPDKSGLPSDRFSAERTGGSVSTLTIQRTQQEDSAVYLCASSILAEAYEQYFGPGTRLTVT.